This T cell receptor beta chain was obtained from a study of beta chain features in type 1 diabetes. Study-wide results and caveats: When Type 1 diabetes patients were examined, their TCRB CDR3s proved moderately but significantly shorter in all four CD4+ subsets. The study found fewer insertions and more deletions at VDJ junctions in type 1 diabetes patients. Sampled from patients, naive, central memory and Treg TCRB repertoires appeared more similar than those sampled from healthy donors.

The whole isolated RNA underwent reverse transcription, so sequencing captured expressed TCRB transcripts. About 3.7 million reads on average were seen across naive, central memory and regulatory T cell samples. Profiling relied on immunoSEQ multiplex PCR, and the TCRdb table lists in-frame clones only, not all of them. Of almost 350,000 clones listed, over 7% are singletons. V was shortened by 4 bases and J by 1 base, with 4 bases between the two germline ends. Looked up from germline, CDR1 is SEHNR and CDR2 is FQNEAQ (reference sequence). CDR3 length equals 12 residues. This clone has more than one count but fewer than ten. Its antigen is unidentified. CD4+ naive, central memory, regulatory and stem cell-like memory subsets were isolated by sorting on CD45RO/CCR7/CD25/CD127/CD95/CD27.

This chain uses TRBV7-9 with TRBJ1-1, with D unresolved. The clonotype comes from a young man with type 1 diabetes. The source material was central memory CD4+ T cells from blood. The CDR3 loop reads CASSWGNTEAFF. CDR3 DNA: TGTGCCAGCAGCTGGGGGAACACTGAAGCTTTCTTT.